This T cell receptor (beta chain) was sequenced for a study of blood T cell repertoires in COVID-19. About the study: PBMCs, B-cell-depleted T cells, or T cells provided the cDNA or gDNA that made up the material.

As processed by the authors: Amplification with reference gene primers provided the estimates of nucleated cell counts. Sequencing used immunoSEQ multiplex PCR; TCRdb keeps in-frame clones, though not all of them. From that table come the V and J calls and clone size; the DNA was used to work out D and trimming. The data hold 60,000 to 85,000 clones, with roughly 83% observed a single time. Germline assignment: CDR1 SGHAT and CDR2 FQNNGV. This CDR3 spans 15 amino acids. V was pared by 1 base and J by 3 bases, with 10 bases between. This clone has only one observation. The gene calls are TRBV11-2 and TRBJ2-1; perhaps TRBD2 as D (6 bases). Sequencing input: peripheral blood. The sequence was collected from a man older than 75 with acute or convalescent COVID-19. The CDR3 region has the DNA TGTGCCAGCAGCTTAGGGACTAATCTCTACAATGAGCAGTTCTTC. Its translation is CASSLGTNLYNEQFF.